The clone carrying this T cell receptor beta chain was observed a handful of times. Antigen unknown. Germline V lookup: CDR1 KGHSH, CDR2 LQKENI. This CDR3 region has 16 residues. Trimming left V 6 bases short and J 0 bases short, with 12 bases between. Unique molecular identifiers were present in the TCR beta cDNA libraries. Via MiXCR, TCRdb re-called the PCR reads, giving one row per CDR3 protein. The sample contains hundreds of thousands of distinct CDR3 sequences, less than 35% of which appear only once. The sample belongs to a study of post-analysis software for immune sequencing data. Study conclusions and caveats: Significantly decreased normalized Chao1 diversity was recorded for multiple sclerosis patients relative to controls. Controls showed lower frequencies than patients for five or six TRBV segments, and TRBV5-6, TRBV5-1 and TRBV20-1 were among these.

The source material was blood. The sequence was collected from a girl aged 5-17 years with multiple sclerosis. This chain joins TRBV18 and TRBJ2-6; no clear D. CDR3: CASSSVDLSGANVLTF. CDR3 nucleotide sequence: TGTGCCAGCTCCTCGGTCGATCTCTCTGGGGCCAACGTCCTGACTTTC.